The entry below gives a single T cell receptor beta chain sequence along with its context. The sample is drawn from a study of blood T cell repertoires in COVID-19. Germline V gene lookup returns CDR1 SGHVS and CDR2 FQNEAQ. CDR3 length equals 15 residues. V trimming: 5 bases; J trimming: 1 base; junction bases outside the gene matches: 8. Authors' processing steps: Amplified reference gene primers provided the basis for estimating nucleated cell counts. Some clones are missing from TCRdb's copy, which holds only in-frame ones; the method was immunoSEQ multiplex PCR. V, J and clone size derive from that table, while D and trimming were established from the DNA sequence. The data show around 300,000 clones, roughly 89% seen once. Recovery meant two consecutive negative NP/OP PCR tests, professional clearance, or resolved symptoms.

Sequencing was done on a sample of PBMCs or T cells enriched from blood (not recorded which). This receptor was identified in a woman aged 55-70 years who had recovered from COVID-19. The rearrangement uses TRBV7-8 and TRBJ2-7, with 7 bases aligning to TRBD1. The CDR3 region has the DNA TGTGCCAGCAGCCCCCGGACAGGTTTTTCCTACGAGCAGTACTTC. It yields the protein CASSPRTGFSYEQYF.